Below, 13 T cell receptor beta chains from the same sample are listed, as sequenced in a study of T cells after posttransplantation cyclophosphamide. Sequencing was performed with immunoSEQ multiplex PCR; in TCRdb, only in-frame clones are kept and a portion is missing. The sample yields over 30,000 clones, without any singletons. The sample comprised PBMCs. These receptors all stem from a girl between 5 and 17 years old in good health, CMV-negative, and a related stem cell transplant donor.

Many counts were recorded for this clone. This rearrangement joins TRBV28 to TRBJ2-7; 7 bases are shared with TRBD2. Trimming took 7 bases from V and 6 from J; bases not matched to a gene: 12. CDR1 MDHEN and CDR2 SYDVKM come from the germline V gene. This CDR3 spans 14 amino acids. The chain's CDR3 is CASTGREVSFEQYF. Written as DNA, the CDR3 is TGTGCCAGCACCGGCCGGGAGGTATCTTTCGAGCAGTACTTC.

Many counts were recorded for this clone. The chain uses TRBV19 and TRBJ2-7; tentative D call: TRBD1 (6 bases). CDR1 is LNHDA and CDR2 is SQIVND in the germline V gene (reference sequence). Deletions cut 6 bases from V and 3 bases from J, with 12 bases between. The CDR3 has 13 amino acids. The CDR3 protein is CASSLQGGYEQYF. The CDR3 DNA reads TGTGCCAGTAGCCTTCAAGGGGGCTACGAGCAGTACTTC.

This clone was picked up many times. The J gene is TRBJ1-1, the V gene TRBV30; D not resolved. V dropped 0 bases and J dropped 1 base, with 9 bases sitting between them. Germline V CDR1 and CDR2: GTSNPN, SVGIG (reference sequence). The CDR3 sequence is 14 residues long. Here the CDR3 DNA reads TGTGCCTGGAGTGTCGGCAGGAAGAACACTGAAGCTTTCTTT. Amino acid sequence: CAWSVGRKNTEAFF. Combining the CDR3 with reference TRBV30 and TRBJ1-1 gives the whole variable domain SQTIHQWPATLVQPVGSPLSLECTVEGTSNPNLYWYRQAAGRGLQLLFYSVGIGQISSEVPQNLSASRPQDRQFILSSKKLLLSDSGFYLCAWSVGRKNTEAFFGQGTRLTVV.

This clone was seen repeatedly, ten times or more. The V gene is TRBV6-5, the J gene TRBJ2-1, with 8 bases fitting TRBD2. V shed 6 bases, J shed 8 bases, and the junction held 9 bases outside the gene matches. The CDR3 spans 14 residues. The germline V gene encodes CDR1 MNHEY and CDR2 SVGAGI. Here the CDR3 reads CASSSRLARHEQFF. The CDR3, as DNA: TGTGCCAGCAGCTCTAGACTAGCGCGGCATGAGCAGTTCTTC.

The chain employs TRBV7-3 and TRBJ2-5, with a weak D call TRBD1 (6 bases). Germline CDR1 and CDR2: SGHTA and FQGTGA. This CDR3 has 14 amino acids. With 5 bases removed from V and 4 bases from J, the gap between germline ends came to 14 bases. The CDR3 here is CASSNGDRRETQYF. The DNA of the CDR3 is TGTGCCAGCAGCAATGGAGACAGGCGAGAGACCCAGTACTTC.

This sequence joins TRBV2 and TRBJ1-1; D gene ambiguous. In germline, CDR1 is SNHLY, CDR2 FYNNEI. The CDR3 has 14 amino acids. V was shortened by 6 bases and J by 2 bases, with 13 bases between the two germline ends. The CDR3: CASRAGKLNTEAFF. CDR3 sequence (DNA): TGTGCCAGCAGGGCCGGGAAACTTAACACTGAAGCTTTCTTT.

At least ten counts were recorded for this clone. This chain joins TRBV30 and TRBJ2-2; unclear D gene. This CDR3 has 10 residues. V lost 1 base and J lost 9, with 3 bases in between. Germline V gene data show CDR1 as GTSNPN and CDR2 as SVGIG (reference sequence). The DNA of the CDR3 is TGTGCCTGGAGTGCCAGGGAGCTGTTTTTT. Its protein product is CAWSARELFF. The full variable domain, completed using reference TRBV30 and TRBJ2-2, is SQTIHQWPATLVQPVGSPLSLECTVEGTSNPNLYWYRQAAGRGLQLLFYSVGIGQISSEVPQNLSASRPQDRQFILSSKKLLLSDSGFYLCAWSARELFFGEGSRLTVL.

This clone was detected many times. This chain uses TRBV5-1 with TRBJ2-5, with D possibly TRBD2 on 6 matching bases. Germline CDR1 and CDR2: SGHRS and YFSETQ. This CDR3 is built from 14 residues. The germline V and J ends were trimmed by 0 bases and 1 base, with 7 bases remaining between them. CDR3 in amino acids: CASSLAGGQETQYF. The CDR3 DNA reads as TGCGCCAGCAGCTTGGCCGGGGGCCAAGAGACCCAGTACTTC. Filled out from reference TRBV5-1 and TRBJ2-5, the complete variable domain reads KAGVTQTPRYLIKTRGQQVTLSCSPISGHRSVSWYQQTPGQGLQFLFEYFSETQRNKGNFPGRFSGRQFSNSRSEMNVSTLELGDSALYLCASSLAGGQETQYFGPGTRLLVL.

This clone was counted ten times or more. The chain employs TRBV9 and TRBJ2-7, with 13 bases identical to TRBD2. In germline, CDR1 is SGDLS, CDR2 YYNGEE. The CDR3 covers 15 residues. V lost 0 bases and J lost 4; bases outside the gene matches: 1. In nucleotides, the CDR3 is TGTGCCAGCAGCGTAGGGACTAGCGGGGGATACGAGCAGTACTTC. Residues: CASSVGTSGGYEQYF. Filled out from reference TRBV9 and TRBJ2-7, the complete variable domain reads DSGVTQTPKHLITATGQRVTLRCSPRSGDLSVYWYQQSLDQGLQFLIQYYNGEERAKGNILERFSAQQFPDLHSELNLSSLELGDSALYFCASSVGTSGGYEQYFGPGTRLTVT.

This clone was counted many times. The V gene is TRBV5-1, the J gene TRBJ2-1; 10 positions agree with TRBD2. The V and J ends lost 0 bases and 3 bases, in that order; junction bases with no gene match: 0. The CDR3 runs to 15 residues. The germline V gene has CDR1 SGHRS and CDR2 YFSETQ. This chain's CDR3 is CASSLGLAGYNEQFF. The CDR3 DNA reads as TGCGCCAGCAGCTTGGGACTAGCGGGCTACAATGAGCAGTTCTTC.

Ten or more counts support this clone. The V and J genes are TRBV28 and TRBJ2-6, with no clear D. The CDR3 is 13 residues long. Germline-derived CDR1 and CDR2 are MDHEN and SYDVKM. Trimming cost V 9 bases and J 2 bases, with 8 bases left between them. Written as DNA, the CDR3 is TGTGCCAGTAGTCCAGCTGGGGCCAACGTCCTGACTTTC. This sequence encodes CASSPAGANVLTF.

Ten or more counts support this clone. The J gene is TRBJ2-7, the V gene TRBV5-6, with D perhaps TRBD2 (5 bases). CDR1 and CDR2 from the germline V gene are SGHDT and YYEEEE. V lost 4 bases and J lost 3, with 20 bases in between. This CDR3 has 16 amino acids. CDR3 region: CASSHERGLKNYEQYF. CDR3 DNA: TGTGCCAGCAGCCACGAGAGAGGACTTAAGAACTACGAGCAGTACTTC.

The chain uses TRBV7-3 and TRBJ2-5; 9 bases line up with TRBD2. Germline CDR1 SGHTA, CDR2 FQGTGA. This CDR3 comprises 13 residues. Trimming at V came to 5 bases and at J to 12 bases, leaving 10 bases not matched to a gene. CDR3 loop: CASSPEGSGSKYF. CDR3 coding DNA: TGTGCCAGCAGCCCCGAAGGTAGCGGGAGCAAGTACTTC.